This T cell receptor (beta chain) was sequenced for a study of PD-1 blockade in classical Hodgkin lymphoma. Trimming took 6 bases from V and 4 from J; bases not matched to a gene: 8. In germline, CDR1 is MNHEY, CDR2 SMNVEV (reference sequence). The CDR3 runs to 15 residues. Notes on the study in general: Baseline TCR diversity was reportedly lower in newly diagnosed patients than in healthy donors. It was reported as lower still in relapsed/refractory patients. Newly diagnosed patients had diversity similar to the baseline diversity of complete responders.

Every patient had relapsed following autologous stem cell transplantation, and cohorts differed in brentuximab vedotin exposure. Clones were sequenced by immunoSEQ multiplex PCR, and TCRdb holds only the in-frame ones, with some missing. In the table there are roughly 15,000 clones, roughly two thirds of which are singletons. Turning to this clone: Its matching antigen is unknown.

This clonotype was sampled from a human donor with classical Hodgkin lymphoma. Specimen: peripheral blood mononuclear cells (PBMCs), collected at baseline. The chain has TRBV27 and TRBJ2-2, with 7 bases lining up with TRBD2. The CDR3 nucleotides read TGTGCCAGCAGAAGGGGAGGGGCAAGCACCGGGGAGCTGTTTTTT. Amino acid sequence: CASRRGGASTGELFF.